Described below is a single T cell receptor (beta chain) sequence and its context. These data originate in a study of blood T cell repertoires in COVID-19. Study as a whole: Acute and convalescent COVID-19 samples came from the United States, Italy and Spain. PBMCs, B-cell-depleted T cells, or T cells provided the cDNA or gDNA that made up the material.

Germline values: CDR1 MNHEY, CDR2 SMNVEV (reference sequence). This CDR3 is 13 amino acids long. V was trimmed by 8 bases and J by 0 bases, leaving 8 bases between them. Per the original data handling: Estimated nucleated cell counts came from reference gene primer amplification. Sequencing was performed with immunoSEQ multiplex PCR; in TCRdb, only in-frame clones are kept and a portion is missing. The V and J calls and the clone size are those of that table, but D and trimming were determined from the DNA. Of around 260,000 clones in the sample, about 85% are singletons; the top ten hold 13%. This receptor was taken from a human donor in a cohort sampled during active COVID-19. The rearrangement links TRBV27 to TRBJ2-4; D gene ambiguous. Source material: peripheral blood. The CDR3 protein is CASGGIAKNIQYF. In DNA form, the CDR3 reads TGTGCCAGCGGCGGTATAGCCAAAAACATTCAGTACTTC.